This is a list of T cell receptor beta chains from one sample in a study of breast tumors, draining lymph nodes, adjacent tissues. TCRdb fed the multiplex PCR reads into MiXCR, producing one record per CDR3 protein. This table holds roughly 49,000 distinct CDR3 sequences, roughly 39% found once. Sequencing was carried out using breast tumor tissue. These receptors all stem from a female donor with breast cancer. Some clones in this sample may be carry-over from other donors' samples. Both conserved end residues are part of each CDR3. A D gene is named only where the DNA matches it firmly. Clone size is stated in some rows and not others, as once, few, many or a class when expanded.

size	V	J	D	CDR3	DNA
.	TRBV9	TRBJ1-4	.	CASSTTSSGGNEKLFF	TGTGCCAGCAGCACCACAAGCTCCGGGGGAAATGAAAAACTGTTTTTT
medium-sized	TRBV12-3/TRBV12-4	TRBJ1-4	.	CASSFMGNEKLFF	TGTGCCAGCAGTTTTATGGGGAATGAAAAACTGTTTTTT
many	TRBV9	TRBJ1-5	.	CASVGGGGRGWYQPQHF	TGTGCCAGCGTTGGGGGGGGGGGTCGGGGGTGGTATCAGCCCCAGCATTTT
.	TRBV29-1	TRBJ2-1	TRBD2	CSSGTSGSYNEQLF	TGCAGCTCCGGGACTAGCGGGAGCTACAATGAGCAGCTCTTC
few	TRBV2	TRBJ1-6	.	CASSGQSSPLHF	TGTGCCAGCAGCGGACAGTCCTCACCCCTCCACTTT
few	TRBV30	TRBJ1-1	.	CAWAGGRENTEAFF	TGTGCCTGGGCTGGAGGCAGGGAGAACACTGAAGCTTTCTTT
.	TRBV5-1	TRBJ2-4	.	CASSLEGDPKSIQYF	TGCGCCAGCAGCTTAGAGGGGGATCCAAAAAGCATTCAGTACTTC
many	TRBV5-1	TRBJ2-6	TRBD1	CASGQGDGANVLTF	TGCGCCAGCGGACAGGGGGATGGGGCCAACGTCCTGACTTTC
.	TRBV5-6	TRBJ2-5	.	CASSLVRDSWETQYF	TGTGCCAGCAGCTTGGTCAGGGACTCTTGGGAGACCCAGTACTTC
medium-sized	TRBV10-3	TRBJ2-1	.	CAISDPSNEQFF	TGTGCCATCAGTGATCCGAGCAATGAGCAGTTCTTC
.	TRBV10-2	TRBJ2-3	TRBD2	CASRLAATDTQYF	TGCGCCAGCCGACTAGCGGCGACAGATACGCAGTATTTT
.	TRBV7-9	TRBJ2-1	.	CASSFYICSATSGTSDVDEQFF	.
.	TRBV4-1	TRBJ1-6	.	CASSQDGRGRPQNSPLHF	TGCGCCAGCAGCCAAGATGGAAGGGGCCGACCCCAGAATTCACCCCTCCACTTT
many	TRBV4-1	TRBJ1-3	.	CASSQSYRSSGNTIYF	TGCGCCAGCAGCCAATCTTATAGGAGCTCTGGAAACACCATATATTTT
.	TRBV18	TRBJ1-1	TRBD1	CASSPVPGQGRNTEAFF	TGTGCCAGCTCACCCGTCCCGGGACAGGGTCGGAACACTGAAGCTTTCTTT
.	TRBV5-5	TRBJ2-1	.	CASQRLGSSYNEQFF	TGTGCCAGTCAGAGGCTGGGAAGCTCCTACAATGAGCAGTTCTTC
many	TRBV5-5	TRBJ1-1	.	CASSLDLNTEAFF	TGTGCCAGCAGCTTGGACTTGAACACTGAAGCTTTCTTT
few	TRBV6-5	TRBJ2-1	.	CASSHSLREPYNEQFF	TGTGCCAGCAGTCACTCTCTTCGGGAGCCCTACAATGAGCAGTTCTTC
many	TRBV14	TRBJ2-1	.	CASSQDWADIYNEQFF	TGTGCCAGCAGCCAAGATTGGGCAGACATCTACAATGAGCAGTTCTTC
many	TRBV5-1	TRBJ2-3	.	CASTHVGHRDTQYF	TGCGCCAGCACTCATGTTGGGCACAGAGATACGCAGTATTTT
many	TRBV19	TRBJ1-3	.	CASSMYYGAGDSGNTIYF	TGTGCCAGTAGTATGTATTACGGGGCGGGGGACTCTGGAAACACCATATATTTT
.	TRBV19	TRBJ2-7	TRBD1	CASTPSAGTGAYEQYF	TGTGCCAGTACTCCTTCAGCCGGGACAGGGGCTTACGAGCAGTACTTC
many	TRBV7-9	TRBJ2-3	.	CASTLLGAQDAQYF	TGTGCCAGCACCCTATTGGGGGCCCAGGATGCGCAGTATTTT
.	TRBV20-1	TRBJ1-4	.	CSAREGTTNEKLFF	TGCAGTGCTAGAGAGGGGACAACTAATGAAAAACTGTTTTTT
.	TRBV2	TRBJ2-1	.	CASSEYVRNPPPFF	TGTGCCAGCAGTGAATACGTCCGCAACCCCCCCCCGTTCTTC
.	TRBV7-9	TRBJ2-5	.	CASSFYICSAPLAGVGETQYF	.
many	TRBV5-6	TRBJ2-7	.	CASSLAGQAATYEQYF	TGTGCCAGCAGCTTGGCCGGGCAGGCAGCAACATACGAGCAGTACTTC
.	TRBV2	TRBJ1-5	.	CASSEWGSQPQHF	TGTGCCAGCAGCGAATGGGGTTCTCAGCCCCAGCATTTT
many	TRBV6-2/TRBV6-3	TRBJ2-3	.	CASSYPDTQYF	TGTGCCAGCAGTTACCCAGATACGCAGTATTTT
.	TRBV9	TRBJ2-7	.	CASSVSPSSSYEQYF	TGTGCCAGCAGCGTATCCCCTAGTAGCTCCTACGAGCAGTACTTC
few	TRBV7-2	TRBJ2-7	TRBD1	CASSYRDRQYEQYF	TGTGCCAGCAGCTACCGGGACAGGCAGTACGAGCAGTATTTC
many	TRBV11-3	TRBJ2-7	.	CASSPRGGGFYEQYF	TGTGCCAGCAGCCCCCGCGGCGGGGGCTTCTACGAGCAGTACTTC
many	TRBV4-3	TRBJ2-3	.	CASSQDWGTSSTDTQYF	TGCGCCAGCAGCCAAGATTGGGGGACATCTAGCACAGATACGCAGTATTTT
many	TRBV27	TRBJ1-6	.	CASGFHPLKGRNSPLHF	TGTGCCAGCGGCTTCCACCCCTTAAAAGGGAGGAATTCACCCCTCCACTTT
.	TRBV28	TRBJ2-5	TRBD2	CASGLSAGGETQYF	TGTGCCAGCGGTTTGTCAGCCGGGGGGGAGACCCAGTACTTC
.	TRBV30	TRBJ1-3	.	CVWSLRDAIYF	TGTGTCTGGAGCCTTCGGGACGCCATATATTTT
many	TRBV19	TRBJ1-2	.	CASSMSSGQPASGYTF	TGTGCCAGTAGTATGAGTTCTGGACAGCCGGCGAGTGGCTACACCTTC
.	TRBV11-1	TRBJ2-5	.	CASSSGNQETQYF	TGTGCCAGCAGCTCGGGAAACCAAGAGACCCAGTACTTC
once	TRBV5-1	TRBJ2-7	TRBD2	CASSGGLAGRGAYERYF	TGCGCCAGCAGCGGGGGACTAGCGGGACGCGGGGCCTACGAGCGGTACTTC
.	TRBV5-8	TRBJ2-3	.	CASSLDGSSTDTQYF	TGTGCCAGCAGCTTGGACGGCAGTAGCACAGATACGCAGTATTTT
.	TRBV7-2	TRBJ1-5	TRBD1	CASSQDRRQPQHF	TGTGCCAGCAGCCAGGACAGGCGGCAGCCCCAGCATTTT
many	TRBV30	TRBJ2-5	TRBD1	CAWFLQGEETQYF	TGTGCCTGGTTCCTTCAGGGGGAAGAGACCCAGTACTTC
.	TRBV2	TRBJ2-1	.	CASKIENEQFF	TGTGCCAGCAAAATCGAGAATGAGCAGTTCTTC
many	TRBV7-2	TRBJ2-7	TRBD1	CASSLVQGDEQYF	TGTGCCAGCAGCTTAGTTCAGGGGGACGAGCAGTACTTC
.	TRBV10-1	TRBJ1-2	.	CASREKQVRSSGYGYTF	TGCGCCAGCAGGGAGAAACAGGTTCGGTCGAGTGGCTATGGCTACACCTTC
many	TRBV11-3	TRBJ2-6	.	CASSPGLSSGANVLTF	TGTGCCAGCAGCCCGGGTCTTAGCTCTGGGGCCAACGTCCTGACTTTC
once	TRBV4-2	TRBJ1-4	.	CASSQDALRDDEKLFF	TGTGCCAGCAGCCAAGATGCGTTGAGGGATGATGAAAAACTGTTTTTT
few	TRBV6-2/TRBV6-3	TRBJ1-1	.	CASSNNWGTEAFF	TGTGCCAGCAGCAACAATTGGGGGACTGAAGCTTTCTTT
few	TRBV7-2	TRBJ1-5	TRBD1	CASSSSGQAGYNQPQHF	TGTGCCAGCAGCTCCAGTGGACAGGCGGGGTACAATCAGCCCCAGCATTTT
once	TRBV20-1	TRBJ2-7	.	CSAGGGTGAYEQYF	TGCAGTGCTGGGGGCGGGACTGGAGCCTACGAGCAGTACTTC
.	TRBV20-1	TRBJ2-7	.	CSAIPSTRLPSYERYF	TGCAGTGCCATTCCTTCGACTAGGTTACCCTCCTACGAGCGGTACTTC
many	TRBV7-2	TRBJ2-5	.	CASSTTGETQYF	TGTGCCAGCAGCACGACCGGGGAGACCCAGTACTTC
.	TRBV28	TRBJ2-4	.	CASREDQAKNIQYF	TGTGCCAGCAGAGAGGACCAAGCCAAAAACATTCAGTACTTC
many	TRBV28	TRBJ1-4	.	CASTPGQATNEKLFF	TGTGCCAGCACCCCAGGGCAGGCAACTAATGAAAAACTGTTTTTT
few	TRBV12-3/TRBV12-4	TRBJ1-1	TRBD1	CASRGGIMNTEAFF	TGTGCCAGCCGAGGGGGCATAATGAACACTGAAGCTTTCTTT
.	TRBV2	TRBJ2-1	TRBD2	CASSEGGSEQFF	TGTGCCAGCAGTGAAGGCGGGAGTGAGCAGTTCTTC
few	TRBV27	TRBJ1-1	TRBD1	CASSPRQGSEAFF	TGTGCCAGCAGTCCCCGACAGGGGAGTGAAGCTTTCTTT
.	TRBV9	TRBJ2-3	TRBD1	CAGSVQGADTQCF	TGTGCCGGCAGCGTCCAGGGGGCAGATACGCAGTGTTTT
many	TRBV4-2	TRBJ1-5	.	CASSQVMGISSNQPQHF	TGTGCCAGCAGCCAAGTTATGGGGATTAGTAGCAATCAGCCCCAGCATTTT
many	TRBV29-1	TRBJ2-3	.	CSVPGGGTDTQYF	TGCAGCGTTCCTGGCGGTGGCACAGATACGCAGTATTTT